The rows below give T cell receptor beta chains drawn from one sample of a study of blood T cell repertoires in COVID-19. TCRdb's copy holds only in-frame clones and misses some; the assay was immunoSEQ multiplex PCR. Altogether under 130,000 clones are present, roughly nine tenths being singletons, with the ten largest covering about 30%. The sample consisted of peripheral blood. These receptors were obtained from a woman older than 75 with acute or convalescent COVID-19. CDR3s include the opening cysteine and the closing phenylalanine or tryptophan. The order of the fields is clone size, D gene, J gene, V gene, CDR3 protein, CDR3 DNA. The D gene is left open where the match is weak. Clone size is given for some rows only: seen once, a few or many times, or a class if the clone is expanded.

clone_size: -
d_call: -
j_call: TRBJ1-2
v_call: TRBV10-3
cdr3_aa: CAIRREDYGYTF
cdr3_nt: TGTGCCATCAGGAGGGAAGACTATGGCTACACCTTC

clone_size: -
d_call: -
j_call: TRBJ1-2
v_call: TRBV4-1
cdr3_aa: CASSHDQGGYTF
cdr3_nt: TGCGCCAGCAGCCATGATCAGGGCGGCTACACCTTC

clone_size: -
d_call: TRBD1
j_call: TRBJ1-1
v_call: TRBV10-3
cdr3_aa: CAISAQGAEAFF
cdr3_nt: TGTGCCATCAGTGCACAGGGGGCTGAAGCTTTCTTT

clone_size: -
d_call: TRBD2
j_call: TRBJ2-1
v_call: TRBV9
cdr3_aa: CASSARLAGGYNEQFF
cdr3_nt: TGTGCCAGCAGCGCCAGACTAGCGGGGGGGTACAATGAGCAGTTCTTC

clone_size: -
d_call: TRBD1
j_call: TRBJ1-1
v_call: TRBV6-5
cdr3_aa: CASRRDGQGAAEAFF
cdr3_nt: TGTGCCAGCAGACGCGACGGACAGGGGGCAGCTGAAGCTTTCTTT

clone_size: -
d_call: TRBD1
j_call: TRBJ1-2
v_call: TRBV28
cdr3_aa: CATRRDSNPYGYTF
cdr3_nt: TGTGCCACAAGGAGGGACAGTAACCCCTATGGCTACACCTTC

clone_size: -
d_call: TRBD1
j_call: TRBJ1-5
v_call: TRBV5-6
cdr3_aa: CASSLRGPGNQPQHF
cdr3_nt: TGTGCCAGCAGCTTGAGGGGGCCGGGCAATCAGCCCCAGCATTTT

clone_size: medium-sized
d_call: TRBD2
j_call: TRBJ2-7
v_call: TRBV27
cdr3_aa: CASSSTSPAGVSYEQYF
cdr3_nt: TGTGCCAGCAGTTCCACCTCGCCAGCGGGGGTCTCCTACGAGCAGTACTTC

clone_size: -
d_call: -
j_call: TRBJ1-2
v_call: TRBV14
cdr3_aa: CASSQRLNYGYTF
cdr3_nt: TGTGCCAGCAGCCAGCGCCTTAACTATGGCTACACCTTC

clone_size: -
d_call: -
j_call: TRBJ1-6
v_call: TRBV3-1/TRBV3-2
cdr3_aa: CASSQVGDYSNSPLHF
cdr3_nt: TGTGCCAGCAGCCAAGTCGGGGATTACAGTAATTCACCCCTCCACTTT

clone_size: -
d_call: TRBD2
j_call: TRBJ2-7
v_call: TRBV7-3
cdr3_aa: CASSWDGGSEQYF
cdr3_nt: TGTGCCAGCAGCTGGGACGGGGGGAGCGAGCAGTACTTC

clone_size: -
d_call: -
j_call: TRBJ2-7
v_call: TRBV11-2
cdr3_aa: CASSSYEQYF
cdr3_nt: TGTGCCAGCAGCTCTTACGAGCAGTACTTC

clone_size: -
d_call: -
j_call: TRBJ2-3
v_call: TRBV5-1
cdr3_aa: CASSPPSSGSADTQYF
cdr3_nt: TGCGCCAGCAGCCCTCCTAGCTCCGGGTCAGCCGATACGCAGTATTTT

clone_size: -
d_call: TRBD1
j_call: TRBJ2-3
v_call: TRBV5-8
cdr3_aa: CASSSGTGNTDTQYF
cdr3_nt: TGTGCCAGCAGCTCAGGGACAGGGAACACAGATACGCAGTATTTT

clone_size: -
d_call: TRBD1
j_call: TRBJ2-2
v_call: TRBV5-1
cdr3_aa: CASSLQGGGTGELFF
cdr3_nt: TGCGCCAGCAGCTTACAGGGGGGAGGCACCGGGGAGCTGTTTTTT

clone_size: -
d_call: TRBD2
j_call: TRBJ2-1
v_call: TRBV10-2
cdr3_aa: CASSESERGRYEQFF
cdr3_nt: TGCGCCAGCAGTGAGTCCGAGCGGGGGAGGTATGAGCAGTTCTTC

clone_size: -
d_call: -
j_call: TRBJ1-6
v_call: TRBV30
cdr3_aa: CAWSVKQVNSPLHF
cdr3_nt: TGTGCCTGGAGTGTAAAACAGGTTAATTCACCCCTCCACTTT

clone_size: -
d_call: -
j_call: TRBJ1-4
v_call: TRBV29-1
cdr3_aa: CSVVGGPNEKLFF
cdr3_nt: TGCAGCGTTGTAGGGGGACCTAATGAAAAACTGTTTTTT

clone_size: -
d_call: -
j_call: TRBJ1-5
v_call: TRBV6-5
cdr3_aa: CATAGVGGSNQPQHF
cdr3_nt: TGTGCCACAGCAGGGGTTGGTGGAAGCAATCAGCCCCAGCATTTT

clone_size: -
d_call: TRBD2
j_call: TRBJ2-5
v_call: TRBV7-2
cdr3_aa: CASSLEISRGGVETQYF
cdr3_nt: TGTGCCAGCAGCTTAGAAATCTCGCGGGGGGGCGTTGAGACCCAGTACTTC

clone_size: -
d_call: -
j_call: TRBJ1-3
v_call: TRBV30
cdr3_aa: CAWSVWTIGSTIYF
cdr3_nt: TGTGCCTGGAGTGTATGGACGATTGGGAGCACCATATATTTT